What follows describes a single T cell receptor (beta chain). No antigen is known for it. The entry originates in a study of T-cell memory formation after mild COVID-19. Study findings and constraints: Most CD4+ clones that shrank were in CM and EM, while CD8+ ones turned up in EMRA. Pre-infection memory contained some responding clones, which suggested that cross-reactive memory had joined.

The CDR3 runs 15 residues. Trimming left V 0 bases short and J 9 bases short, with 16 bases between. From germline, CDR1 is SGHTA and CDR2 FQGTGA. TCRdb reprocessed the 5' RACE reads via MiXCR and lists one record per CDR3 protein. Found here are roughly 610,000 distinct CDR3 sequences, around 15% of them singletons; the top ten hold approximately 8.1%. This sequence joins TRBV7-3 and TRBJ2-3; tentative D call: TRBD1 (6 bases). Sequencing was done on a sample of PBMCs or a T cell subset sorted from them (not recorded which). This clonotype originated in an adult woman who had mild COVID-19 (a few samples of this study predate the infection). Cell type and time point are not known. Written as DNA, the CDR3 is TGTGCCAGCAGCTTAACAACAGGGTGGGTGGACACGCAGTATTTT. It specifies CASSLTTGWVDTQYF.